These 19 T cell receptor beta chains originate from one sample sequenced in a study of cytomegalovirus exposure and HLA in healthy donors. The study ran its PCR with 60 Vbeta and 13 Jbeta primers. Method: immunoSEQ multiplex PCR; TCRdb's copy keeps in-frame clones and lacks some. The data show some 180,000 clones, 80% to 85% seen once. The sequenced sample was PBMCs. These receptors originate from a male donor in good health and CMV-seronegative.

The CDR3 loop is CASSYKSNSAYEQYF. CDR3 DNA: TGTGCCAGCAGTTACAAATCTAACAGTGCCTACGAGCAGTACTTC. The chain couples TRBV6-5 to TRBJ2-7; no clear D. The V gene's germline CDR1 is MNHEY and CDR2 SVGAGI. This CDR3 contains 15 residues. The germline V and J ends were trimmed by 2 bases and 2 bases, with 13 bases remaining between them.

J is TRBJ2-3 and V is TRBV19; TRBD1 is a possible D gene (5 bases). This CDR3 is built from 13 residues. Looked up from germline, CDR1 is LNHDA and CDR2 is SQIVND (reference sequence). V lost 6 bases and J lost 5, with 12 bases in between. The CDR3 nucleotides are TGTGCCAGTAGAGGGGTGGGGCGAGATACGCAGTATTTT. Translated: CASRGVGRDTQYF.

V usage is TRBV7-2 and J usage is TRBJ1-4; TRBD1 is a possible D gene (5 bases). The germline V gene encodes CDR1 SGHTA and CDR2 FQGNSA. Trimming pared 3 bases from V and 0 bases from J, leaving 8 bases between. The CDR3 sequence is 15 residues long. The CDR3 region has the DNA TGTGCCAGCAGCTTGACAGTTTCAACTAATGAAAAACTGTTTTTT. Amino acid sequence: CASSLTVSTNEKLFF.

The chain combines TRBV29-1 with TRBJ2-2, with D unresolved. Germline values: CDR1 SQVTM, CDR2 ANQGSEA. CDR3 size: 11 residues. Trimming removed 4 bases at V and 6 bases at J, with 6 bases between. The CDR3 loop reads CSVAESGELFF. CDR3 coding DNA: TGCAGCGTTGCCGAGTCCGGGGAGCTGTTTTTT.

CDR3 DNA sequence: TGCGCCAGCAGTGATTTTGGAGACACCGGGGAGCTGTTTTTT. The encoded protein is CASSDFGDTGELFF. The chain combines TRBV10-1 with TRBJ2-2; no clear D. The CDR3 length is 14 residues. Trimming left V 3 bases short and J 3 bases short, with 8 bases between. Germline CDR1 is WNHNN and CDR2 is SYGVQD (reference sequence).

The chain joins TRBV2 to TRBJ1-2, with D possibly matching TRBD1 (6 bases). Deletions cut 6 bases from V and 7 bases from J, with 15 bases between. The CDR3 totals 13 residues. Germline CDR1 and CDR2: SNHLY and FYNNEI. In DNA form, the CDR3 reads TGTGCCAGCAGCGAATTTGGCAGGGGTGGCTACACCTTC. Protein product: CASSEFGRGGYTF.

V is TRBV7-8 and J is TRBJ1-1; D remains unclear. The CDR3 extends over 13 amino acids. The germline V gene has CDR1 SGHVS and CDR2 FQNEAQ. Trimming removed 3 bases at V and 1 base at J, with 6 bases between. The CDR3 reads CASSLNRNTEAFF. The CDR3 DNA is TGTGCCAGCAGCTTGAATAGGAACACTGAAGCTTTCTTT.

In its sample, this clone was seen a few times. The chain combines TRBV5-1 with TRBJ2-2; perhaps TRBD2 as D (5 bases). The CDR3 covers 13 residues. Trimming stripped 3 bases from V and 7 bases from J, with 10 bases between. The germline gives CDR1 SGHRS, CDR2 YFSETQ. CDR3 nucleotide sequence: TGCGCCAGCAGCTCTATAGCGAGCGGGGAGCTGTTTTTT. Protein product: CASSSIASGELFF.

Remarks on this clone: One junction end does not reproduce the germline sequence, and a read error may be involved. The CDR3 nucleotides read TGTGCCAGCAGGAGGGGGGACAGGGCGGTCTTT. Protein sequence: CASRRGDRAVF. J is TRBJ1-1 and V is TRBV25-1; 9 nucleotides match TRBD1. From germline, CDR1 is MGHDK and CDR2 SYGVNS. CDR3 length equals 11 residues.

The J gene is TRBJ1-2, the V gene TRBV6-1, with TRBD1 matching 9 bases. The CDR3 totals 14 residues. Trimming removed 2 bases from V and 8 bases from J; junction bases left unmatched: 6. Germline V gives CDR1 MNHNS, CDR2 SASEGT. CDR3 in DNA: TGTGCCAGCAGTGAACCCGGGACAGGGAGAGGCTACACCTTC. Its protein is CASSEPGTGRGYTF.

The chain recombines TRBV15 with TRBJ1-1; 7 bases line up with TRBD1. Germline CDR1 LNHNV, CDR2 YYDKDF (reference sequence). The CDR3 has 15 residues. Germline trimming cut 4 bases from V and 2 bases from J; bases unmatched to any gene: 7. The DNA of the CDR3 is TGTGCCACCAGCATTAGACAGGGCTCAAACACTGAAGCTTTCTTT. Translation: CATSIRQGSNTEAFF.

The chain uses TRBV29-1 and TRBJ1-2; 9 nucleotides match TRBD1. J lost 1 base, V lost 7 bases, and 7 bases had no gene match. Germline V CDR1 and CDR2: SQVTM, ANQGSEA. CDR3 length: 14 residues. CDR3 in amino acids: CSANTGGSNYGYTF. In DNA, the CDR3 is TGCAGCGCTAACACAGGGGGCAGTAACTATGGCTACACCTTC.

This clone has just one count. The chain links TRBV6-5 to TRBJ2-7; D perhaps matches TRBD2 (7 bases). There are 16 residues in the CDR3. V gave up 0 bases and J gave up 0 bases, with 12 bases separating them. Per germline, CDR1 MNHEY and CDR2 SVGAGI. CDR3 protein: CASSYSRGGSSYEQYF. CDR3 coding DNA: TGTGCCAGCAGTTACTCGAGGGGGGGGAGCTCCTACGAGCAGTACTTC.

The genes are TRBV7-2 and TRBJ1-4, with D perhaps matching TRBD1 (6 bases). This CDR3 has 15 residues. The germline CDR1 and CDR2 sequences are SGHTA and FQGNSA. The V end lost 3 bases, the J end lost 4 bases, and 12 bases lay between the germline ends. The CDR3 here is CASSFVDSGNEKLFF. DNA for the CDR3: TGTGCCAGCAGCTTCGTGGACAGCGGTAATGAAAAACTGTTTTTT.

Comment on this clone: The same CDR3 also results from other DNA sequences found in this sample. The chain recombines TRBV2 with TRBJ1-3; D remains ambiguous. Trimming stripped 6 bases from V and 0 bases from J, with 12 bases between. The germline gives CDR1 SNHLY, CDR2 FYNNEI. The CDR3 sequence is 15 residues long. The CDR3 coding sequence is TGTGCCAGCAGCCCCCGGCGGGGCTCTGGAAACACCATATATTTT. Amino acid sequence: CASSPRRGSGNTIYF.

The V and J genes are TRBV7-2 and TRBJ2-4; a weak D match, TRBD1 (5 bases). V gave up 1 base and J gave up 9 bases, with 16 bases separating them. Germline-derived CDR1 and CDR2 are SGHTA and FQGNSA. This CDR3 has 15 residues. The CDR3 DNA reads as TGTGCCAGCAGCTTAGTCATTCAGGGAAAGGGCATTCAGTACTTC. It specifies CASSLVIQGKGIQYF.

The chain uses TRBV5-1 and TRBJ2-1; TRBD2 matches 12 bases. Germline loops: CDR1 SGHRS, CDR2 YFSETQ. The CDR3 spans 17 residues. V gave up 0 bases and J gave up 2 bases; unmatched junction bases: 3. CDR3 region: CASSLVLAGGPYNEQFF. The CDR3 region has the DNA TGCGCCAGCAGCTTGGTTCTAGCGGGGGGGCCCTACAATGAGCAGTTCTTC.

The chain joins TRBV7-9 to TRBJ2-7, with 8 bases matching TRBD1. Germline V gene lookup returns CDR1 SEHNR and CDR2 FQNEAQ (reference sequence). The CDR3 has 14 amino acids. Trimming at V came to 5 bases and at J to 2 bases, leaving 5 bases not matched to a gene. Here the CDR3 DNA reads TGTGCCAGCAGCCCCGGGACAGGCCCCTACGAGCAGTACTTC. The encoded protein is CASSPGTGPYEQYF.

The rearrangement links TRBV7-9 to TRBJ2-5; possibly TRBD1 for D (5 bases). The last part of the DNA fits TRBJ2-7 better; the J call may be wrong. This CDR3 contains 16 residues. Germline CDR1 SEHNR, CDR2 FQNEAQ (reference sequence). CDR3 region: CASSLEGASRPYEQYF. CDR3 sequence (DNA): TGTGCCAGCAGCTTAGAAGGGGCCTCAAGACCCTACGAGCAGTACTTC.